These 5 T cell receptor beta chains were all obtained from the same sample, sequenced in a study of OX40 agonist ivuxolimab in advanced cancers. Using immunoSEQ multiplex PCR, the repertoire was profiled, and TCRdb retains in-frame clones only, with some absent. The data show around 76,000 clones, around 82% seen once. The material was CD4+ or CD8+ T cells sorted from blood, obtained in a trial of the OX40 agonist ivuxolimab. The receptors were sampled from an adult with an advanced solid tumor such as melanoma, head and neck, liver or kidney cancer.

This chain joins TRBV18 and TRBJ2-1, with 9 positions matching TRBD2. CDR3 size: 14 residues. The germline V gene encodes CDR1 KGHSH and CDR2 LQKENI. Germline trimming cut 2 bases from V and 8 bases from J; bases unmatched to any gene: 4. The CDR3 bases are TGTGCCAGCTCACCAGGCGGGGGGGCCTATGAGCAGTTCTTC. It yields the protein CASSPGGGAYEQFF.

CDR3 protein: CASSQDRGHNEKLFF. CDR3 in DNA: TGCGCCAGCAGCCAAGATAGAGGCCATAATGAAAAACTGTTTTTT. This chain links TRBV4-1 with TRBJ1-4; D is undetermined. Trimming cost V 0 bases and J 4 bases, with 9 bases left between them. This CDR3 has 15 residues. Germline CDR1 MGHRA, CDR2 YSYEKL.

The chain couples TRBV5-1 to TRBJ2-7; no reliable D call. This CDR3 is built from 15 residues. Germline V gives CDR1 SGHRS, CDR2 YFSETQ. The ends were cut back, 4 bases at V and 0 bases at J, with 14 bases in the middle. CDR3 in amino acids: CASSQTPTPSYEQYF. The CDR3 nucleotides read TGCGCCAGCAGCCAGACCCCTACACCCTCCTACGAGCAGTACTTC.

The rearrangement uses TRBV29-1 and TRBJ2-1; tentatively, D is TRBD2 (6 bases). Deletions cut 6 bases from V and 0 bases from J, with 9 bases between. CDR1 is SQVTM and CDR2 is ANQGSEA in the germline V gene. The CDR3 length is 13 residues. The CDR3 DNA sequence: TGCAGCGTCGGACTAAGCTCCTACAATGAGCAGTTCTTC. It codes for CSVGLSSYNEQFF.

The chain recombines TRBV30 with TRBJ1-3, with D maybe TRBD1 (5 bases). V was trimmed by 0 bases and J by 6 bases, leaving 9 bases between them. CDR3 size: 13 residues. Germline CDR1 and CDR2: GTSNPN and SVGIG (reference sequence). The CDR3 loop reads CAWSVQVKNTIYF. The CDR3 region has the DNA TGTGCCTGGAGTGTACAGGTGAAAAACACCATATATTTT. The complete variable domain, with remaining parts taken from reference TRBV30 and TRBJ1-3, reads SQTIHQWPATLVQPVGSPLSLECTVEGTSNPNLYWYRQAAGRGLQLLFYSVGIGQISSEVPQNLSASRPQDRQFILSSKKLLLSDSGFYLCAWSVQVKNTIYFGEGSWLTVV.